This T cell receptor (beta chain) was identified in a study of T cell responses to AZD1222 COVID-19 vaccine. With V trimmed by 2 bases and J by 3 bases, 9 bases remained unmatched. The germline V gene has CDR1 SGHTA and CDR2 FQGTGA. The CDR3 loop spans 19 amino acids. Method: immunoSEQ multiplex PCR; TCRdb's copy keeps in-frame clones and lacks some. Among approximately 170,000 clones listed, approximately 92% were seen once. The clonotype comes from an adult in good health. The chain carries TRBV7-3 and TRBJ2-1, with 14 positions matching TRBD2. Specimen: peripheral blood, collected on day 0 of AZD1222 vaccination. The CDR3 reads CASSLWTSGGPPHYNEQFF. DNA for the CDR3: TGTGCCAGCAGCTTATGGACTAGCGGGGGGCCGCCCCACTACAATGAGCAGTTCTTC.